This T cell receptor beta chain is from a study of cytomegalovirus exposure and HLA in healthy donors. The CDR3 loop spans 12 amino acids. V was cut by 4 bases and J by 8 bases, with 11 bases left in between. Germline loops: CDR1 LNHNV, CDR2 YYDKDF (reference sequence). Generated by immunoSEQ multiplex PCR, the TCRdb table keeps only in-frame clones and is missing some. The table includes some 110,000 clones, about 86% detected once. The clonotype comes from a woman aged 18 to 35 in good health and CMV-seropositive. The chain joins TRBV15 to TRBJ1-1; TRBD1 is a possible D gene (6 bases). Input material: PBMCs. CDR3 coding DNA: TGTGCCACCAGCACCTCCCAGGGGGAAGCTTTCTTT. Encoded protein: CATSTSQGEAFF. The variable domain in full, completed from reference TRBV15 and TRBJ1-1, reads DAMVIQNPRYQVTQFGKPVTLSCSQTLNHNVMYWYQQKSSQAPKLLFHYYDKDFNNEADTPDNFQSRRPNTSFCFLDIRSPGLGDTAMYLCATSTSQGEAFFGQGTRLTVV.